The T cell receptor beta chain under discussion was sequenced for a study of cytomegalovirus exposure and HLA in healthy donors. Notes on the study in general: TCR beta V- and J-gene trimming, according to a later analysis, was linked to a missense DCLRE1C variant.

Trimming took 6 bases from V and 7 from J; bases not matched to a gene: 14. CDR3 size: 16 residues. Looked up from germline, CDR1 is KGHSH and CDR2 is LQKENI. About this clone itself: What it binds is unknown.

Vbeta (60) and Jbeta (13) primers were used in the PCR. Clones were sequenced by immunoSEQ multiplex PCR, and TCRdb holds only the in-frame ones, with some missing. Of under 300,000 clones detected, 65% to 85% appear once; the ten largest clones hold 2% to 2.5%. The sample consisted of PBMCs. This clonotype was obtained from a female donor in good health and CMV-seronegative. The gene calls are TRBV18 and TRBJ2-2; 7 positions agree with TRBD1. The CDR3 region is CASSSLDRVLIGELFF. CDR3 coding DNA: TGTGCCAGCTCGTCTCTAGACAGGGTGCTTATCGGGGAGCTGTTTTTT.